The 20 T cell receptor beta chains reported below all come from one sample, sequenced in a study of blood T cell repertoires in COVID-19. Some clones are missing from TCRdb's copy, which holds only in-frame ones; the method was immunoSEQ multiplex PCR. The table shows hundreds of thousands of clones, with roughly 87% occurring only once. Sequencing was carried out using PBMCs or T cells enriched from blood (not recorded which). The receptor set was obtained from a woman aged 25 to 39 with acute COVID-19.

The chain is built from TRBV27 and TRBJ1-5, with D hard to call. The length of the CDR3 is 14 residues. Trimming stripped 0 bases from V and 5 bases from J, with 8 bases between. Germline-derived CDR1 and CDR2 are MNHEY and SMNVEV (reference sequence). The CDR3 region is CASSLSDTYQPQHF. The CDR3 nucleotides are TGTGCCAGCAGTTTATCCGACACATATCAGCCCCAGCATTTT.

For the CDR3, the DNA is TGTGCCAGCAGCCCGGGTTTGGGTTCCTATAATTCACCCCTCCACTTT. Translating it yields CASSPGLGSYNSPLHF. This rearrangement joins TRBV11-2 to TRBJ1-6; D unclear. Trimming cost V 5 bases and J 1 base, with 12 bases left between them. The CDR3 length is 16 residues. Germline V gene lookup returns CDR1 SGHAT and CDR2 FQNNGV.

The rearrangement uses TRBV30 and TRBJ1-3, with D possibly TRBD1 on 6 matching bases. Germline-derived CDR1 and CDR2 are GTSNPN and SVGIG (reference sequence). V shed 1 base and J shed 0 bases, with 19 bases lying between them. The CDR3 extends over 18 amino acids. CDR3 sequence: CAWSARQAKQHSGNTIYF. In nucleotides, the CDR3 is TGTGCCTGGAGTGCCCGACAGGCGAAACAGCACTCTGGAAACACCATATATTTT.

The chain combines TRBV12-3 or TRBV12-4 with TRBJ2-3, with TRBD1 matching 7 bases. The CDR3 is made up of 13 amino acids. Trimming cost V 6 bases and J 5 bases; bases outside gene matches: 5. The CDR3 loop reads CASRSRQGDTQYF. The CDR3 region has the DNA TGTGCCAGCAGGTCAAGACAGGGAGATACGCAGTATTTT.

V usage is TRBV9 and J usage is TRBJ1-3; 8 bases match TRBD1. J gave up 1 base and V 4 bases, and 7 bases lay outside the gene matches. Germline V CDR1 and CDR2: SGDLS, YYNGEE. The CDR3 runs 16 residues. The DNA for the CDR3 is TGTGCCAGCAGCCCTACAGGGGGAAAGTCTGGAAACACCATATATTTT. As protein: CASSPTGGKSGNTIYF.

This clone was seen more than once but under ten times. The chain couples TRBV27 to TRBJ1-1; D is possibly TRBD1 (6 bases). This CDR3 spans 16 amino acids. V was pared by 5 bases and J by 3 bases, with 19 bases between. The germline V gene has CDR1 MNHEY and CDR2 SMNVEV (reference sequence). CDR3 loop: CASSPSPRGGYTEAFF. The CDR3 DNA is TGTGCCAGCAGTCCTTCTCCTAGGGGGGGGTACACTGAAGCTTTCTTT.

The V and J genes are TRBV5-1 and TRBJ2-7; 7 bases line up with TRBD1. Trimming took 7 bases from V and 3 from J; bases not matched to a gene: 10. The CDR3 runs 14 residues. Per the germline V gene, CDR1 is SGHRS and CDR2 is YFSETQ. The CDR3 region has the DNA TGCGCCAGCTCCCCCGGGACAGAATTCTACGAGCAGTACTTC. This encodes CASSPGTEFYEQYF.

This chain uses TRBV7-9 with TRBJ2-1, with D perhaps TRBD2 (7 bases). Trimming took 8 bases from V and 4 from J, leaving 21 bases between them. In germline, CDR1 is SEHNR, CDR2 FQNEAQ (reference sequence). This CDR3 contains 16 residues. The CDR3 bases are TGTGCCAGCCGGGGCGGAGGGGGGGGCTCATACAATGAGCAGTTCTTC. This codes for CASRGGGGGSYNEQFF.

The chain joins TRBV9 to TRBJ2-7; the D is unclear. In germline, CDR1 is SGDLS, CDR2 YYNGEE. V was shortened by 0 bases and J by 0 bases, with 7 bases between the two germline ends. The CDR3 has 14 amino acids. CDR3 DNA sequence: TGTGCCAGCAGCGTAGGTGCAGGCTCCTACGAGCAGTACTTC. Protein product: CASSVGAGSYEQYF.

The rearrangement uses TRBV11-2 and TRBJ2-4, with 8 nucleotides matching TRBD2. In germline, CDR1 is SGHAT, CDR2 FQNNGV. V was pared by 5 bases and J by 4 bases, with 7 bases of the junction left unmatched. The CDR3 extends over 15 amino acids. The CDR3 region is CASSNPSSGKNIQYF. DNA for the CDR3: TGTGCCAGCAGCAATCCCTCTAGCGGGAAAAACATTCAGTACTTC.

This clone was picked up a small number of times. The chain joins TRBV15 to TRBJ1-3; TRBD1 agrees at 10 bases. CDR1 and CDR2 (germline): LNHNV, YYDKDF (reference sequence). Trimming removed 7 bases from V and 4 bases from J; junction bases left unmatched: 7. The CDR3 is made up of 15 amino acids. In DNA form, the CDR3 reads TGTGCCACCACCTGGGACAGGGGCTCCGGAAACACCATATATTTT. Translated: CATTWDRGSGNTIYF. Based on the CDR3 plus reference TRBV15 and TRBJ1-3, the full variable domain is DAMVIQNPRYQVTQFGKPVTLSCSQTLNHNVMYWYQQKSSQAPKLLFHYYDKDFNNEADTPDNFQSRRPNTSFCFLDIRSPGLGDTAMYLCATTWDRGSGNTIYFGEGSWLTVV.

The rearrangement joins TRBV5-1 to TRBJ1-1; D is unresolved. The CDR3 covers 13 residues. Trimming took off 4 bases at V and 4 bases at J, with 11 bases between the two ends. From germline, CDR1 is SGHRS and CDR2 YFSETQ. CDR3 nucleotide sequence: TGCGCCAGCAGCCCCCAGAGGGCCACTGAAGCTTTCTTT. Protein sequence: CASSPQRATEAFF.

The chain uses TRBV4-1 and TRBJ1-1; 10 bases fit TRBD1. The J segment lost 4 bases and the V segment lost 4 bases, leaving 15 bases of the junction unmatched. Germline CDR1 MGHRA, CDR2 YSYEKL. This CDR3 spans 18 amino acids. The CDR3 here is CASSPPWGQGPQGTEAFF. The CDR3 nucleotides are TGCGCCAGCAGCCCGCCGTGGGGACAGGGGCCCCAGGGCACTGAAGCTTTCTTT.

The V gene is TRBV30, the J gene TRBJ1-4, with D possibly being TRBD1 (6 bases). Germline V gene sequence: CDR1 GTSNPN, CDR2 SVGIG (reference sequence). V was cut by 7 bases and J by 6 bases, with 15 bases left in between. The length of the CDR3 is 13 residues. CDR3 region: CALWTVGDEKLFF. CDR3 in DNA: TGTGCCTTATGGACAGTAGGAGATGAAAAACTGTTTTTT.

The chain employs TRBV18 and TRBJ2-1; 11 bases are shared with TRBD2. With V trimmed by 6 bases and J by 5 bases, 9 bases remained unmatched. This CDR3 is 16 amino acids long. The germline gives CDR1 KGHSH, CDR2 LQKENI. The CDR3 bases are TGTGCCAGCTCCCATAAACTAGCGGGGGAGAACAATGAGCAGTTCTTC. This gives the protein CASSHKLAGENNEQFF.

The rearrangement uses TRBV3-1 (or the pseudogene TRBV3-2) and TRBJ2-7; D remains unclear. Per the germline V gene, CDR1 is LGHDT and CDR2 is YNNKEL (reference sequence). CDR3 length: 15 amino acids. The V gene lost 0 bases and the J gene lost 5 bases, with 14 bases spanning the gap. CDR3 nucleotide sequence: TGTGCCAGCAGCCAAGATCCGTGGGCAACAAACGAGCAGTACTTC. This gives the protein CASSQDPWATNEQYF.

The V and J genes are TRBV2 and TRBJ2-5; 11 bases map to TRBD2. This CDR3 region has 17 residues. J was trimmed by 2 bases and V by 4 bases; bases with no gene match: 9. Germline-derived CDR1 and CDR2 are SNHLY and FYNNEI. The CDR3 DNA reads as TGTGCCAGCAGTGTCAGGCTAGCGGGGGGTGGGCAAGAGACCCAGTACTTC. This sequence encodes CASSVRLAGGGQETQYF.

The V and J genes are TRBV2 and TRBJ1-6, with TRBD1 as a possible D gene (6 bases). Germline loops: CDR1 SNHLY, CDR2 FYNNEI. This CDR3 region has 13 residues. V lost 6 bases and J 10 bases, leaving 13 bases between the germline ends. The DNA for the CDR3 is TGTGCCAGCAGCAGGGGATGGGGGTCACCCCTCCACTTT. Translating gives CASSRGWGSPLHF.

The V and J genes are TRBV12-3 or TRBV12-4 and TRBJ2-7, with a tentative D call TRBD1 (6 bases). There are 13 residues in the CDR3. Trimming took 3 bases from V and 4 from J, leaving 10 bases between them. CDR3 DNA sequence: TGTGCCAGCAGTTTGGGGACACCGTACGAGCAGTACTTC. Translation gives CASSLGTPYEQYF.

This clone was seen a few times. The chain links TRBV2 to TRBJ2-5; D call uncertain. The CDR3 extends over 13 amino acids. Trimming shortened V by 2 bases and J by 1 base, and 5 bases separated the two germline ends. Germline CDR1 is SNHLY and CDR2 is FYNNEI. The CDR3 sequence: CASSESRQETQYF. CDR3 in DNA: TGTGCCAGCAGTGAATCCCGCCAAGAGACCCAGTACTTC.